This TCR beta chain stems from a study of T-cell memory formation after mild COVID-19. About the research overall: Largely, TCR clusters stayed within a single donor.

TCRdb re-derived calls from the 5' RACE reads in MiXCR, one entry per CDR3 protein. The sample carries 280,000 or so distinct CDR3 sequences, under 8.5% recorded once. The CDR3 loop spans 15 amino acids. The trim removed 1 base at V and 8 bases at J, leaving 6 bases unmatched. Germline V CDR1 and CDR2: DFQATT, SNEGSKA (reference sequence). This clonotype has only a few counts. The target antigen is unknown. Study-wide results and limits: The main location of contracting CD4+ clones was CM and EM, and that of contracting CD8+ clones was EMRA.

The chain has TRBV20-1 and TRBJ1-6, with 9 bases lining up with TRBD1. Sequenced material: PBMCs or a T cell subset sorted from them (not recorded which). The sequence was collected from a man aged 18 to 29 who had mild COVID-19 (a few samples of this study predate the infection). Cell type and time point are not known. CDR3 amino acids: CSARGLQGAHSPLHF. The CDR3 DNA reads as TGCAGTGCTAGAGGACTACAGGGGGCCCATTCACCCCTCCACTTT.